The sequence of this TCR beta chain was determined in a study of shared T cell receptors in the human thymus. TCRdb's table, derived via immunoSEQ multiplex PCR, lists solely in-frame clones and lacks some. Here the sample spans 700,000 or so clones, 70% to 90% being singletons. A single count supports this clone. The CDR3 is made up of 19 amino acids. Germline lookup yields CDR1 LNHDA and CDR2 SQIVND (reference sequence). V lost 6 bases to trimming and J lost 3 bases; unmatched junction nucleotides: 18. These records were also assigned to another study, of human thymus T cells. That paper states: Resections obtained during corrective heart surgery supplied the thymus tissue. Overlap was high between thymic repertoires from unrelated individuals, as reported in related research.

Material: thymocytes. This TCR came from a girl under three years old with a congenital heart defect. The J gene is TRBJ1-5, the V gene TRBV19; 9 bases agree with TRBD1. The chain's CDR3 is CASRRGRDRDTLLNQPQHF. In DNA, the CDR3 is TGTGCCAGTAGAAGAGGGAGGGACAGGGATACCTTACTCAATCAGCCCCAGCATTTT. The whole variable domain, remainder taken from reference TRBV19 and TRBJ1-5, is DGGITQSPKYLFRKEGQNVTLSCEQNLNHDAMYWYRQDPGQGLRLIYYSQIVNDFQKGDIAEGYSVSREKKESFPLTVTSAQKNPTAFYLCASRRGRDRDTLLNQPQHFGDGTRLSIL.